This T cell receptor (beta chain) was captured by sequencing in a study of cytomegalovirus exposure and HLA in healthy donors. This CDR3 has 13 amino acids. The V end was cut by 1 base, the J end by 6 bases, with 7 bases between. Germline assignment: CDR1 SGHTA and CDR2 FQGNSA. PCR was performed using 60 Vbeta and 13 Jbeta primers. Sequencing used immunoSEQ multiplex PCR; TCRdb keeps in-frame clones, though not all of them. The table records 100,000 to 150,000 clones, 81% of them present only once. V and J are TRBV7-2 and TRBJ1-5; no definite D call. The clonotype originates from a young man in good health and CMV-seronegative. The sequenced sample was PBMCs. The CDR3 DNA follows: TGTGCCAGCAGCTTAGGTCTAGTTCAGCCCCAGCATTTT. Amino acids: CASSLGLVQPQHF.